The source of this T cell receptor beta chain is a study of T cell changes during pregnancy in multiple sclerosis. Germline-derived CDR1 and CDR2 are GTSNPN and SVGIG (reference sequence). The CDR3 consists of 14 residues. Trimming took 4 bases from V and 1 from J, leaving 10 bases between them. Produced via immunoSEQ multiplex PCR; TCRdb's table is partial and in-frame only. The table includes tens of thousands of clones, around 92% detected once. The V and J genes are TRBV30 and TRBJ2-2; D unclear. Specimen: CD4+ T cells from peripheral blood mononuclear cells, collected in the third trimester of pregnancy. The receptor was isolated from a female donor with multiple sclerosis, enrolled in a pregnancy study. This CDR3 is CAWIGQLNTGELFF. The CDR3 DNA reads as TGTGCCTGGATCGGTCAACTGAACACCGGGGAGCTGTTTTTT.